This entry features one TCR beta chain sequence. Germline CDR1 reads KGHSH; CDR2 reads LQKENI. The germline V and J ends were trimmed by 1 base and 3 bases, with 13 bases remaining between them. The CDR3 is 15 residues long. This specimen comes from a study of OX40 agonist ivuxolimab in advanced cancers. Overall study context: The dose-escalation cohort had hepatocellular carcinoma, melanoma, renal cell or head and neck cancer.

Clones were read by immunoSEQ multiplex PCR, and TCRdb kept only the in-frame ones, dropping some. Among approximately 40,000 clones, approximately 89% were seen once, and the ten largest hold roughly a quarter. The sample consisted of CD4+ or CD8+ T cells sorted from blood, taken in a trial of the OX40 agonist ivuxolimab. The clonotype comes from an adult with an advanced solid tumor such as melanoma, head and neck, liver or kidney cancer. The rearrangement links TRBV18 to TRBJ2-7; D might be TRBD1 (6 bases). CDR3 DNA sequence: TGTGCCAGCTCACCACAGGGGGACGGATACTACGAGCAGTACTTC. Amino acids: CASSPQGDGYYEQYF.